A single sample gave rise to the 26 T cell receptor beta chains below, sequenced in a study of blood T cell repertoires in COVID-19. Clones were read by immunoSEQ multiplex PCR, and TCRdb kept only the in-frame ones, dropping some. The sample includes 280,000 or so clones, approximately 86% of them seen just once. Sequencing was carried out using peripheral blood. The receptors were sampled from a woman aged 25 to 39 who had recovered from COVID-19.

V usage is TRBV30 and J usage is TRBJ2-3; unclear D gene. V dropped 3 bases and J dropped 4 bases, with 5 bases sitting between them. The germline V gene has CDR1 GTSNPN and CDR2 SVGIG (reference sequence). This CDR3 region has 11 residues. CDR3 sequence reads: CAWSLADTQYF. In DNA form, the CDR3 reads TGTGCCTGGAGCCTTGCAGATACGCAGTATTTT.

The table lists this clone with a count of one. The chain is built from TRBV29-1 and TRBJ1-2; 11 nucleotides align to TRBD1. This CDR3 spans 14 amino acids. Germline assignment: CDR1 SQVTM and CDR2 ANQGSEA. Trimming at V came to 6 bases and at J to 5 bases, leaving 8 bases not matched to a gene. The CDR3 DNA reads TGCAGCGTGGAGGGGACAGGGGGATTTTATGGCTACACCTTC. It yields the protein CSVEGTGGFYGYTF.

V is TRBV6-5 and J is TRBJ1-2, with TRBD1 identical over 7 bases. V dropped 2 bases and J dropped 6; count of bases not matched to a gene: 6. The CDR3 is 14 amino acids. Germline CDR1 and CDR2: MNHEY and SVGAGI. The CDR3 is CASSYRAGTDGYTF. The CDR3 DNA is TGTGCCAGCAGTTACCGGGCAGGGACAGATGGCTACACCTTC.

The chain employs TRBV27 and TRBJ1-6; 8 bases are a match to TRBD1. The CDR3 is made up of 16 amino acids. The germline CDR1 and CDR2 sequences are MNHEY and SMNVEV (reference sequence). V dropped 6 bases and J dropped 2; count of bases not matched to a gene: 6. CDR3 region: CASSKKQGAYNSPLHF. The CDR3 nucleotides read TGTGCCAGCAGCAAAAAACAGGGGGCCTATAATTCACCCCTCCACTTT.

This sequence joins TRBV6-5 and TRBJ2-4; no definite D call. The CDR3 loop spans 12 amino acids. Trimming took off 8 bases at V and 6 bases at J, with 11 bases between the two ends. CDR1 is MNHEY, CDR2 SVGAGI, per germline. CDR3 in amino acids: CASLRESNIQYF. The CDR3 DNA reads TGTGCCAGCCTGAGAGAATCAAACATTCAGTACTTC.

This clone is a singleton in its sample. The rearrangement links TRBV2 to TRBJ2-1; 7 bases align to TRBD1. After removal of 4 bases from V and 10 bases from J, the junction contained 4 bases not matched to a gene. Germline V gives CDR1 SNHLY, CDR2 FYNNEI. The CDR3 extends over 12 amino acids. This CDR3 is CASSVTGAEQFF. CDR3 coding DNA: TGTGCCAGCAGTGTAACAGGGGCCGAGCAGTTCTTC. The whole variable domain, filled in from reference TRBV2 and TRBJ2-1, reads EPEVTQTPSHQVTQMGQEVILRCVPISNHLYFYWYRQILGQKVEFLVSFYNNEISEKSEIFDDQFSVERPDGSNFTLKIRSTKLEDSAMYFCASSVTGAEQFFGPGTRLTVL.

This clone came up a few times. The chain joins TRBV19 to TRBJ2-5, with 7 bases matching TRBD1. This CDR3 comprises 15 residues. CDR1 and CDR2 from the germline V gene are LNHDA and SQIVND (reference sequence). J was trimmed by 5 bases and V by 0 bases; bases with no gene match: 6. The CDR3 here is CASSIDNRGWETQYF. CDR3 in DNA: TGTGCCAGTAGTATAGATAACAGGGGCTGGGAGACCCAGTACTTC.

This clone has only a few counts. CDR3 in DNA: TGTGCCACCAGCAGAGAGCTTGTAGCGGGACGGACAGGACAAAACTATTCACCCCTCCACTTT. Protein sequence: CATSRELVAGRTGQNYSPLHF. This chain joins TRBV15 and TRBJ1-6; 7 bases are a match to TRBD1. The CDR3 contains 21 residues. Germline-derived CDR1 and CDR2 are LNHNV and YYDKDF (reference sequence). The V gene end was trimmed by 0 bases and the J gene end by 8 bases; junction bases not matched to a gene: 22.

This chain connects TRBV6-5 to TRBJ1-6, with D perhaps TRBD1 (5 bases). Germline V gene sequence: CDR1 MNHEY, CDR2 SVGAGI. V was pared by 8 bases and J by 10 bases, with 18 bases between. CDR3 length: 14 amino acids. The CDR3 is CASFRTGKGSPLHF. DNA of the CDR3: TGTGCCAGCTTCCGCACAGGAAAGGGATCACCCCTCCACTTT.

In regard to this clone: At one boundary the junction diverges from the germline segment, which might be a read error. The chain employs TRBV6-2 or TRBV6-3 and TRBJ1-1; D uncertain. CDR3 size: 11 residues. Germline-derived CDR1 and CDR2 are MNHEY and SVGEGT. Here the CDR3 reads CASSYQADYRF. In DNA form, the CDR3 reads TGTGCCAGCAGTTACCAGGCAGACTACCGATTT.

This chain connects TRBV10-3 to TRBJ1-1; tentative D call: TRBD1 (5 bases). Germline loops: CDR1 ENHRY, CDR2 SYGVKD. The CDR3 runs to 14 residues. Trimming cost V 6 bases and J 3 bases, with 14 bases left between them. The CDR3 loop reads CAISLDIIHTEAFF. CDR3 sequence (DNA): TGTGCCATCAGCCTGGACATTATTCACACTGAAGCTTTCTTT.

V and J are TRBV14 and TRBJ1-4; no reliable D call. CDR1 and CDR2 from the germline V gene are SGHDN and FVKESK. The V end lost 0 bases, the J end lost 5 bases, and 10 bases lay between the germline ends. The CDR3 sequence is 15 residues long. The CDR3 nucleotides are TGTGCCAGCAGCCAAGAGACGGGGATAAATGAAAAACTGTTTTTT. It is translated as CASSQETGINEKLFF.

This chain links TRBV6-5 with TRBJ2-3; 7 nucleotides align to TRBD2. V shed 8 bases, J shed 0 bases, and the junction held 5 bases outside the gene matches. Germline-derived CDR1 and CDR2 are MNHEY and SVGAGI. The length of the CDR3 is 14 residues. CDR3 amino acids: CASGRGSSTDTQYF. DNA of the CDR3: TGTGCCAGCGGGAGGGGTTCGAGCACAGATACGCAGTATTTT.

This clone came up once. This chain links TRBV29-1 with TRBJ1-3; TRBD1 agrees at 7 bases. The V gene end was trimmed by 0 bases and the J gene end by 4 bases; junction bases not matched to a gene: 18. Germline CDR1 and CDR2: SQVTM and ANQGSEA. This CDR3 is 19 amino acids long. This CDR3 is CSVEDRPGGTNSPGNTIYF. The CDR3 region has the DNA TGCAGCGTTGAAGATAGGCCAGGGGGTACAAACTCTCCAGGAAACACCATATATTTT.

The V and J genes are TRBV11-1 and TRBJ1-5, with D unclear. V was pared by 1 base and J by 4 bases, with 5 bases between. From germline, CDR1 is SGHAT and CDR2 FQDESV (reference sequence). This CDR3 region has 13 residues. Here the CDR3 DNA reads TGTGCCAGCAGCTTAGACAGAAATCAGCCCCAGCATTTT. This translates into CASSLDRNQPQHF.

The V and J genes are TRBV7-9 and TRBJ2-2, with 8 nucleotides matching TRBD1. With V trimmed by 2 bases and J by 4 bases, 6 bases remained unmatched. This CDR3 has 16 amino acids. Germline V gives CDR1 SEHNR, CDR2 FQNEAQ (reference sequence). The CDR3 DNA reads as TGTGCCAGCAGCTTACGGAGGACAGGGTCCACCGGGGAGCTGTTTTTT. Protein product: CASSLRRTGSTGELFF. Looking up the rest from reference TRBV7-9 and TRBJ2-2 gives the full variable domain: DTGVSQNPRHKITKRGQNVTFRCDPISEHNRLYWYRQTLGQGPEFLTYFQNEAQLEKSRLLSDRFSAERPKGSFSTLEIQRTEQGDSAMYLCASSLRRTGSTGELFFGEGSRLTVL.

This clone came up a few times. V gene TRBV3-1 (or the pseudogene TRBV3-2) combines with J gene TRBJ1-3; D unresolved. The CDR3 runs 13 residues. Trimming removed 2 bases from V and 4 bases from J, with 6 bases in between. Germline assignment: CDR1 LGHDT and CDR2 YNNKEL (reference sequence). The CDR3 coding sequence is TGTGCCAGCAGCCAACGACAAGGAAACACCATATATTTT. Its protein is CASSQRQGNTIYF.

This chain connects TRBV3-1 (or the pseudogene TRBV3-2) to TRBJ1-6; 8 nucleotides align to TRBD1. V shed 3 bases and J 7 bases; nucleotides not matched to a gene: 2. Germline values: CDR1 LGHDT, CDR2 YNNKEL (reference sequence). The CDR3 spans 14 residues. CDR3 residues: CASSQGQANSPLHF. In DNA, the CDR3 is TGTGCCAGCAGCCAGGGACAGGCGAATTCACCCCTCCACTTT.

The V call is TRBV7-9, the J call TRBJ2-5; possibly TRBD1 for D (6 bases). V was shortened by 5 bases and J by 2 bases, with 21 bases between the two germline ends. Germline-derived CDR1 and CDR2 are SEHNR and FQNEAQ (reference sequence). CDR3 length equals 17 residues. The CDR3 sequence is CASSPPMGASEQETQYF. CDR3 in DNA: TGTGCCAGCAGCCCTCCTATGGGGGCCTCCGAACAAGAGACCCAGTACTTC.

V usage is TRBV7-8 and J usage is TRBJ1-6; no reliable D call. Germline CDR1 SGHVS, CDR2 FQNEAQ. V lost 1 base, J lost 9 bases, and 16 bases lay in between. The CDR3 extends over 16 amino acids. CDR3 sequence (DNA): TGTGCCAGCAGCTTAGTGAGGGTAGAGGAGGGTTCACCCCTCCACTTT. Translation: CASSLVRVEEGSPLHF.

This clone was recorded only once. The chain has TRBV19 and TRBJ2-7, with TRBD1 matching 11 bases. After removal of 5 bases from V and 0 bases from J, the junction contained 3 bases not matched to a gene. The CDR3 spans 15 residues. Germline CDR1 is LNHDA and CDR2 is SQIVND (reference sequence). CDR3 sequence reads: CASSAGTGGSYEQYF. The CDR3, as DNA: TGTGCCAGTAGTGCCGGGACAGGGGGCTCCTACGAGCAGTACTTC.

The table lists this clone with a count of one. The CDR3: CASSLGQTSTDTQYF. The CDR3 DNA reads as TGTGCCAGCAGCTTAGGCCAGACTAGCACAGATACGCAGTATTTT. The chain employs TRBV11-3 and TRBJ2-3; D ambiguous. Germline lookup yields CDR1 SGHNT and CDR2 YENEEA. This CDR3 has 15 residues. The V and J ends lost 1 base and 0 bases respectively, with 8 bases between them.

This clone was seen a handful of times. The chain carries TRBV6-5 and TRBJ1-3, with 7 bases aligning to TRBD1. Unmatched junction bases numbered 2, after V lost 5 bases and J lost 1 base. This CDR3 spans 14 amino acids. Per the germline V gene, CDR1 is MNHEY and CDR2 is SVGAGI. CDR3 sequence: CASSHRGSGNTIYF. The CDR3, as DNA: TGTGCCAGCAGTCACAGGGGATCTGGAAACACCATATATTTT.

The genes are TRBV5-4 and TRBJ1-2; 8 nucleotides agree with TRBD1. J lost 5 bases, V lost 4 bases, and 10 bases had no gene match. This CDR3 region has 15 residues. The germline V gene has CDR1 SGHNT and CDR2 YYREEE (reference sequence). The CDR3, as DNA: TGTGCCAGCAGCCAACAGGGGGTCAAAACTTATGGCTACACCTTC. Its protein product is CASSQQGVKTYGYTF.

J is TRBJ2-2 and V is TRBV19, with 7 positions matching TRBD2. Germline CDR1 LNHDA, CDR2 SQIVND (reference sequence). V dropped 3 bases and J dropped 3; count of bases not matched to a gene: 7. The CDR3 has 16 amino acids. For the CDR3, the DNA is TGTGCCAGTAGTATTTCCTGGCGGGAGTACACCGGGGAGCTGTTTTTT. Protein product: CASSISWREYTGELFF.

The chain employs TRBV5-1 and TRBJ2-2; unclear D gene. The CDR3 extends over 13 amino acids. The V end was cut by 2 bases, the J end by 3 bases, with 5 bases between. CDR1 and CDR2 from the germline V gene are SGHRS and YFSETQ. The CDR3 nucleotides are TGCGCCAGCAGCTTAGCGTACACCGGGGAGCTGTTTTTT. Translated: CASSLAYTGELFF.